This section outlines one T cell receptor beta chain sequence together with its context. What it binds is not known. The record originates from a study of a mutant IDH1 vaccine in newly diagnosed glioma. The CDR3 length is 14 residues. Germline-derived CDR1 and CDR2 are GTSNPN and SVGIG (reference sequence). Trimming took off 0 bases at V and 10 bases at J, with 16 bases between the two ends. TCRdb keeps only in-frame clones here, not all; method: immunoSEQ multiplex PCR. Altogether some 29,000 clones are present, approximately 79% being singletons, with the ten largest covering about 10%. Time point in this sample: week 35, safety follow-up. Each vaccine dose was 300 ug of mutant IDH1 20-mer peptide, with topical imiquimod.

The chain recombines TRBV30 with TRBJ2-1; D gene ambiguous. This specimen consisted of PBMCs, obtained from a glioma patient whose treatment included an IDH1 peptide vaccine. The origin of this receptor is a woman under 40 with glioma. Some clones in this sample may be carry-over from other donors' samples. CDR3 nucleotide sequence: TGTGCCTGGAGTGTAAAGGCGACCGCCGGGGAGCAGTTCTTC. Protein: CAWSVKATAGEQFF.